These 6 T cell receptor beta chains came from one sample sequenced in a study of CD8+CD57+ T cells in acquired aplastic anemia. Researchers used genomic DNA as the template to profile TCR beta VDJ and CDR3. TCRdb processed the reads anew with MiXCR; each CDR3 protein has one entry. This sample has 150,000 to 200,000 distinct CDR3 sequences, with roughly 50% found just once. Those patients picked for sequencing had displayed CD8+CD57+ cell expansion on flow cytometry. Source material: sorted CD4+, CD8+, or CD8+CD57+ T cells (not recorded which) from PBMCs. Every receptor here comes from a human donor with aplastic anemia.

This clonotype occurred a few times. The chain employs TRBV15 and TRBJ2-5; D not certain. Germline CDR1 reads LNHNV; CDR2 reads YYDKDF (reference sequence). CDR3 size: 15 residues. Trimming stripped 3 bases from V and 2 bases from J, with 13 bases between. The CDR3 bases are TGTGCCACCAGCAGGGTAAAGGGCAGACAAGAGACCCAGTACTTC. Amino acid sequence: CATSRVKGRQETQYF.

The V gene is TRBV15, the J gene TRBJ2-3, with 8 nucleotides matching TRBD2. J lost 1 base, V lost 4 bases, and 4 bases had no gene match. The germline CDR1 and CDR2 sequences are LNHNV and YYDKDF (reference sequence). This CDR3 has 15 amino acids. CDR3: CATSNGGAGTDTQYF. The DNA for the CDR3 is TGTGCCACCAGCAACGGGGGGGCTGGCACAGATACGCAGTATTTT.

There are many counts of this clonotype. The chain has TRBV27 and TRBJ2-5, with TRBD1 matching over 8 bases. The CDR3 is 15 amino acids. Losses at the gene ends were 2 bases for V and 5 bases for J; bases not matched to a gene: 7. Germline-derived CDR1 and CDR2 are MNHEY and SMNVEV (reference sequence). CDR3 bases: TGTGCCAGCAGTTTAACGGACAGGGCGGGGGAGACCCAGTACTTC. Encoded protein: CASSLTDRAGETQYF.

This clonotype was counted at least ten times. The chain combines TRBV18 with TRBJ1-6; TRBD1 might be the D (5 bases). The germline V gene encodes CDR1 KGHSH and CDR2 LQKENI. Trimming left V 3 bases short and J 8 bases short, with 11 bases between. CDR3 length: 14 amino acids. CDR3 in DNA: TGTGCCAGCTCACCTGGCGGGGGTGATTCACCCCTCCACTTT. Its translation is CASSPGGGDSPLHF.

This clonotype was seen only a few times. This rearrangement joins TRBV12-3 or TRBV12-4 to TRBJ1-6, with 8 bases lining up with TRBD1. The V and J ends lost 8 bases and 10 bases, in that order; junction bases with no gene match: 7. The CDR3 length is 13 residues. CDR3 loop: CASRGQGNSPLHF. The DNA of the CDR3 is TGTGCCAGCCGTGGACAGGGTAACTCACCCCTCCACTTT.

The V call is TRBV7-6, the J call TRBJ2-5; 13 bases match TRBD2. The V gene end was trimmed by 1 base and the J gene end by 5 bases; junction bases not matched to a gene: 7. From germline, CDR1 is SGHVS and CDR2 FNYEAQ. The CDR3 is 17 amino acids. Written as DNA, the CDR3 is TGTGCCAGCAGCTTAGAACTAGCGGGAGGGCCTGGGGAGACCCAGTACTTC. Its translation: CASSLELAGGPGETQYF.